A selection of T cell receptor beta chains follows, all from one sample in a study of T cells expressing NK-cell markers. Using the 5' RACE reads, TCRdb records one entry per CDR3 protein without DNA. Its clone listing holds about 260,000 distinct CDR3 sequences. The sequenced sample was blood T cells: a sorted CD56 or NKG2C T cell subset, CD4+ or CD8+ T cells, or bulk PBMC T cells (not recorded which). These receptors came from a woman aged 18 to 75 in good health. The CDR3 runs from the conserved cysteine through the conserved F or W.

v_gene	j_gene	CDR3aa
TRBV18	TRBJ1-1	CASSPMGTEAFF
TRBV28	TRBJ2-5	CASSRRLVRPQETQYF
TRBV3-1	TRBJ1-4	CASSQAGNLEKLFF
TRBV21-1	TRBJ1-6	CASSAETGANNSPLHF
TRBV28	TRBJ1-2	CASSPRRAAANYGYTF
TRBV5-1	TRBJ1-5	CASSFPLTGHMEPQHF
TRBV5-1	TRBJ1-2	CASSLGEVLVNYGYTF
TRBV29-1	TRBJ1-1	CSGNKQVLGTEAFF
TRBV7-2	TRBJ2-1	CASSLGRENEQFF
TRBV5-5	TRBJ2-7	CASSLRQPYEQYF
TRBV18	TRBJ2-5	CASSPDRGGATQYF
TRBV20-1	TRBJ2-1	CSAPRARGNEQFF
TRBV10-3	TRBJ2-2	CAIKLTGGTGELFF
TRBV2	TRBJ2-1	CASSERAASSYNEQFF
TRBV15	TRBJ1-5	CATNGQGRRDQPQHF
TRBV5-1	TRBJ2-1	CASSFSGESYNEQFF
TRBV5-1	TRBJ2-1	CASSVTGGEQFF
TRBV29-1	TRBJ1-1	CSVGGTPLLPEAFF
TRBV20-1	TRBJ2-6	CSARSGANVLTF
TRBV5-5	TRBJ2-2	CASSRGQGANTGELFF
TRBV6-2/TRBV6-3	TRBJ1-1	CASSYSGGMYTEAFF
TRBV20-1	TRBJ1-4	CSAGGRSQKKLFF
TRBV5-4	TRBJ2-3	CASSKGGAATDTQYF
TRBV5-1	TRBJ2-7	CASSLEAGTRLYEQYF